The 18 T cell receptor beta chains listed next were all sequenced from one sample in a study of blood T cell repertoires in COVID-19. TCRdb keeps only in-frame clones here, not all; method: immunoSEQ multiplex PCR. The data hold around 210,000 clones, with roughly 80% observed a single time. The sample comprised peripheral blood. The origin of the receptors is a man in his sixties with COVID-19, enrolled during active disease.

This chain links TRBV5-1 with TRBJ2-3; D unresolved. Germline CDR1 is SGHRS and CDR2 is YFSETQ. The CDR3 loop spans 14 amino acids. The V end was cut by 0 bases, the J end by 6 bases, with 11 bases between. CDR3 sequence (DNA): TGCGCCAGCAGCTTGGGACGGGTCGGGGATACGCAGTATTTT. Amino acids: CASSLGRVGDTQYF.

The CDR3 region is CASSPHRGAEAFF. The CDR3 DNA reads TGTGCCAGCAGTCCCCACCGGGGAGCTGAAGCTTTCTTT. V gene TRBV27 combines with J gene TRBJ1-1; D gene unclear. The CDR3 is 13 residues long. Trimming cost V 5 bases and J 6 bases, with 13 bases left between them. Germline assignment: CDR1 MNHEY and CDR2 SMNVEV (reference sequence).

V usage is TRBV6-2 or TRBV6-3 and J usage is TRBJ1-1; D not resolved. The CDR3 has 14 residues. Per germline, CDR1 MNHEY and CDR2 SVGEGT. The V gene lost 3 bases and the J gene lost 5 bases, with 13 bases spanning the gap. In DNA form, the CDR3 reads TGTGCCAGCAGTTATGGAGGCAGGAAAACTGAAGCTTTCTTT. It specifies CASSYGGRKTEAFF.

This clone appeared a few times. The chain links TRBV7-3 to TRBJ2-7, with 8 bases fitting TRBD1. CDR1 and CDR2 (germline): SGHTA, FQGTGA. The CDR3 is 12 amino acids. V shed 3 bases and J 7 bases; nucleotides not matched to a gene: 2. The CDR3 loop reads CASSLTGVEQYF. In DNA, the CDR3 is TGTGCCAGCAGCTTGACAGGGGTAGAGCAGTACTTC.

The table lists this clone with a few counts. The chain uses TRBV19 and TRBJ1-1; the D gene is possibly TRBD1 (5 bases). Per germline, CDR1 LNHDA and CDR2 SQIVND (reference sequence). V shed 8 bases and J shed 0 bases, with 16 bases lying between them. The CDR3 consists of 15 residues. CDR3 nucleotides: TGTGCCAGTTCCCCCCGTAAGGGGATGAACACTGAAGCTTTCTTT. It specifies CASSPRKGMNTEAFF.

This chain uses TRBV19 with TRBJ2-7, with 7 bases identical to TRBD1. Germline V lookup: CDR1 LNHDA, CDR2 SQIVND (reference sequence). The length of the CDR3 is 15 residues. The V gene end was trimmed by 3 bases and the J gene end by 2 bases; junction bases not matched to a gene: 7. In DNA form, the CDR3 reads TGTGCCAGTAGTATCCAGGGGGTCACCCCCTACGAGCAGTACTTC. Its protein is CASSIQGVTPYEQYF.

The V and J genes are TRBV7-9 and TRBJ2-1; 11 positions agree with TRBD1. This CDR3 has 16 residues. Trimming cost V 1 base and J 9 bases; bases outside gene matches: 8. CDR1 SEHNR and CDR2 FQNEAQ come from the germline V gene (reference sequence). This CDR3 is CASSLVSGQGAVEQFF. CDR3 in DNA: TGTGCCAGCAGCTTAGTCAGCGGACAGGGGGCCGTTGAGCAGTTCTTC.

This chain joins TRBV27 and TRBJ2-1; D gene uncertain. The CDR3 is made up of 13 amino acids. V lost 2 bases and J 3 bases, leaving 5 bases between the germline ends. CDR1 MNHEY and CDR2 SMNVEV come from the germline V gene (reference sequence). This chain's CDR3 is CASSLVNYNEQFF. The CDR3 coding sequence is TGTGCCAGCAGTTTAGTAAACTACAATGAGCAGTTCTTC.

The chain's CDR3 is CSASDGLALTYEQYF. The CDR3 region has the DNA TGCAGTGCTAGTGACGGACTAGCGCTTACCTACGAGCAGTACTTC. The J gene is TRBJ2-7, the V gene TRBV20-1; TRBD2 aligns across 9 bases. This CDR3 has 15 amino acids. The V and J ends lost 3 bases and 2 bases, in that order; junction bases with no gene match: 8. Germline loops: CDR1 DFQATT, CDR2 SNEGSKA (reference sequence).

The chain couples TRBV5-1 to TRBJ2-5; 14 bases are shared with TRBD2. Germline V CDR1 and CDR2: SGHRS, YFSETQ. CDR3 length equals 17 residues. V gave up 0 bases and J gave up 5 bases; unmatched junction bases: 6. The CDR3 loop is CASSLAGTSGRWETQYF. The CDR3 DNA reads TGCGCCAGCAGCTTGGCCGGGACTAGCGGGAGATGGGAGACCCAGTACTTC.

Comment on this clone: Distinct nucleotide sequences in the sample also encode this CDR3. This chain links TRBV29-1 with TRBJ1-5, with 12 bases aligning to TRBD1. J was trimmed by 7 bases and V by 6 bases; bases with no gene match: 4. Germline V lookup: CDR1 SQVTM, CDR2 ANQGSEA. The CDR3 has 13 amino acids. The CDR3 region is CSVGTGGDQPQHF. CDR3 DNA: TGCAGCGTAGGGACAGGGGGCGACCAGCCCCAGCATTTT.

This clone has only one observation. The V gene is TRBV12-3 or TRBV12-4, the J gene TRBJ1-1; 7 bases fit TRBD1. CDR3 size: 13 residues. V shed 4 bases, J shed 7 bases, and the junction held 6 bases outside the gene matches. The CDR3 region has the DNA TGTGCCAGCAGTTCCGACAGGGCCAGTGAAGCTTTCTTT. Translated: CASSSDRASEAFF.

The chain employs TRBV7-2 and TRBJ1-1, with D unclear. Germline CDR1 and CDR2: SGHTA and FQGNSA. The germline V and J ends were trimmed by 0 bases and 4 bases, with 9 bases remaining between them. CDR3 length equals 14 residues. For the CDR3, the DNA is TGTGCCAGCAGCTTAGCCCGGGAGAGCACTGAAGCTTTCTTT. This encodes CASSLARESTEAFF. The whole variable domain, remainder taken from reference TRBV7-2 and TRBJ1-1, is GAGVSQSPSNKVTEKGKDVELRCDPISGHTALYWYRQSLGQGLEFLIYFQGNSAPDKSGLPSDRFSAERTGGSVSTLTIQRTQQEDSAVYLCASSLARESTEAFFGQGTRLTVV.

The chain combines TRBV29-1 with TRBJ2-2; D is perhaps TRBD1 (6 bases). This CDR3 has 15 amino acids. V lost 6 bases, J lost 2 bases, and 16 bases lay in between. Germline V gene lookup returns CDR1 SQVTM and CDR2 ANQGSEA. CDR3 bases: TGCAGCGTCTCCTCGGACAGCGTTAACACCGGGGAGCTGTTTTTT. This sequence encodes CSVSSDSVNTGELFF.

The V gene is TRBV20-1, the J gene TRBJ1-2; maybe TRBD1 (6 bases). Trimming left V 6 bases short and J 0 bases short, with 11 bases between. The CDR3 runs 13 residues. Per the germline V gene, CDR1 is DFQATT and CDR2 is SNEGSKA (reference sequence). The CDR3 reads CSASDRTNYGYTF. CDR3 DNA: TGCAGTGCGAGTGACAGGACTAACTATGGCTACACCTTC.

This sequence joins TRBV25-1 and TRBJ1-6, with D maybe TRBD1 (6 bases). V was cut by 7 bases and J by 7 bases, with 11 bases left in between. The CDR3 has 13 residues. Germline V gives CDR1 MGHDK, CDR2 SYGVNS. The CDR3 nucleotides are TGTGCCAGCACGGACAGTGGGAATTCACCCCTCCACTTT. Its protein product is CASTDSGNSPLHF.

Only one count was recorded for this clone. The chain carries TRBV6-5 and TRBJ2-6, with D possibly being TRBD2 (5 bases). The CDR3 is 14 amino acids. V was trimmed by 6 bases and J by 1 base, leaving 7 bases between them. Germline V gene sequence: CDR1 MNHEY, CDR2 SVGAGI. CDR3 in DNA: TGTGCCAGCAGGGGCGGGTCTGGGGCCAACGTCCTGACTTTC. This sequence encodes CASRGGSGANVLTF.

This sequence joins TRBV27 and TRBJ1-5; TRBD1 agrees at 7 bases. This CDR3 comprises 13 residues. CDR1 is MNHEY and CDR2 is SMNVEV in the germline V gene (reference sequence). With 7 bases clipped from V and 6 bases from J, the junction kept 6 bases outside the gene matches. CDR3 sequence (DNA): TGTGCCAGCAATGACAGGGCGGGTCAGCCCCAGCATTTT. As protein: CASNDRAGQPQHF.